The rows below give T cell receptor beta chains drawn from one sample of a study of glioma-infiltrating T cells. TCRdb redid the calling of the multiplex PCR reads with MiXCR, one entry per CDR3 protein. This sample has 300,000 to 400,000 distinct CDR3 sequences, with roughly 41% found just once. Sequencing input: glioma tissue, nonneoplastic brain tissue, or PBMCs (not recorded which). The source is a human donor with low-grade glioma or glioblastoma, undergoing nonglioma brain surgery, or in good health (not recorded which). Each CDR3 is given with its conserved first and last residue. The order of the fields is D gene, J gene, V gene, clone size, CDR3 DNA, CDR3 protein. D genes are given only for firm matches. Size is omitted from some rows. Given values are once, few, many or a class for expanded clones.

>-|TRBJ1-4|TRBV29-1|few
TGCAGCGTTGTACAGGGAGGCGAAAAACTGTTTTTT
CSVVQGGEKLFF
>-|TRBJ2-1|TRBV18|-
TGTGCCAGCTCACCACCCCAGCGCTACCGTGAACTGCAGTTCTTC
CASSPPQRYRELQFF
>TRBD2|TRBJ2-3|TRBV20-1|few
TGCAATGCCGGGACTAGCGGGAACACAGATACGCAGTATTTT
CNAGTSGNTDTQYF
>-|TRBJ1-2|TRBV29-1|few
TGCAGCGTTGAAGATTGGAGCCCAGCCGCTCGCGATTTCGGCTACACCTTC
CSVEDWSPAARDFGYTF
>TRBD2|TRBJ2-7|TRBV28|few
TGTGCCAGCAGGGGGGAGCTAGCGGGATACTACGAGCAGTACTTC
CASRGELAGYYEQYF
>TRBD2|TRBJ2-3|TRBV25-1|-
TGTGCCAGCAGCTTAAGGACTAGCGGGAGGAGGATCACAGATACGCAGTATTTT
CASSLRTSGRRITDTQYF
>TRBD2|TRBJ2-3|TRBV20-1|few
TGCAGTGCTACCATAAAGGCGGGACTAGCGGCTAGCACAGATACGCAGTATTTT
CSATIKAGLAASTDTQYF
>-|TRBJ2-3|TRBV24-1|-
TGTGCCACCGGGAAGAAGGGCTTTAGCACAGATACGCAGTATTTT
CATGKKGFSTDTQYF
>TRBD1|TRBJ1-2|TRBV12-3/TRBV12-4|-
TGTGCCAGCAGTTCGGCGGTTCTGGACAGGGGGGGCTATGGCTACACCTTC
CASSSAVLDRGGYGYTF
>TRBD1|TRBJ2-2|TRBV20-1|-
TGCAGTGCTAGAGTCGGACAGGGATCAGCGGAGCTGTTTTTT
CSARVGQGSAELFF
>-|TRBJ1-2|TRBV29-1|-
TGCAGCGTGCTGGGGGCGGGCTATGGCTACACCTTC
CSVLGAGYGYTF
>-|TRBJ1-5|TRBV19|-
TGTGCCAGTAGTATGTTGTTAGCAGGAAATAGCAATCAGCCCCAGCATTTT
CASSMLLAGNSNQPQHF
>-|TRBJ1-5|TRBV12-3/TRBV12-4|once
TGTGCCAGCAGTTATGCCGGTGGAGGGGCCCAGCATTTT
CASSYAGGGAQHF
>-|TRBJ1-3|TRBV20-1|few
TGCAGTGCCTCAAACGGGCCTGGAAACACCATATATTTT
CSASNGPGNTIYF
>-|TRBJ1-6|TRBV6-5|many
TGTGCCAGCAGTTACCGAAACGTTAAGACCCTCCACTTT
CASSYRNVKTLHF
>-|TRBJ2-3|TRBV15|many
TGTGCCACCACCAGGTGGGGAACGCATACGCAGTATTTT
CATTRWGTHTQYF
>-|TRBJ2-7|TRBV7-9|-
TGTGCCAGCAGCCCTCAATCGACAGGCTACGAGCAGTACTTC
CASSPQSTGYEQYF
>-|TRBJ1-5|TRBV19|few
TGTGCCAGTAGTATGATCGGGGCAGCCCAGCATTTT
CASSMIGAAQHF
>-|TRBJ2-5|TRBV20-1|-
TGCAGTGCTAGAGTCTCAGGGACTGCCGAAGAGACCCAGTACTTC
CSARVSGTAEETQYF
>-|TRBJ2-1|TRBV6-1|few
TGTGCCAGCACCCACCTAGGTCGAGGGCTCAATGAGCAGTTCTTC
CASTHLGRGLNEQFF
>-|TRBJ1-6|TRBV2|-
TGTGCCAGCAGTTACGGGGCAGGGGATTCCCTCCACTTT
CASSYGAGDSLHF
>-|TRBJ2-1|TRBV27|many
TGTGCCAGCAGTGGGTATTTGGCCTACAATGAGCAGTTCTTC
CASSGYLAYNEQFF
>-|TRBJ1-2|TRBV12-3/TRBV12-4|-
TGTGCCAGCAGTTTTAGGGGCCTAGCTAACTATGGCTACACCTTC
CASSFRGLANYGYTF
>-|TRBJ2-3|TRBV20-1|-
TGCAGTGCTAGTTCTCGCGGGATCTGGACAGATACGCAGTATTTT
CSASSRGIWTDTQYF
>-|TRBJ1-5|TRBV2|-
TGTGCCAGCAGTGAAACCGGCGCAGCACTTCAGCCCCAGCATTTT
CASSETGAALQPQHF
>-|TRBJ1-5|TRBV20-1|few
TGCAGTGCTAGAGGGACACGGAGCAATCAGCCCCAGCATTTT
CSARGTRSNQPQHF
>TRBD2|TRBJ2-4|TRBV28|-
TGTGCCAGCAGTTTGGCGGGAGTGTCAAAAGACATTCAGTACTTC
CASSLAGVSKDIQYF
>-|TRBJ2-3|TRBV27|many
TGTGCCAGCAGCCACGGTGGCGCAGATACGCAGTATTTT
CASSHGGADTQYF
>TRBD1|TRBJ2-7|TRBV27|-
TGTGCCAGCAGTTCACTTCTGGGACAGGGGGTCTACAAGCAGTACTTC
CASSSLLGQGVYKQYF
>TRBD1|TRBJ2-5|TRBV20-1|-
TGCAGTGCCGGACAGGGTGGCTTGGAGACCCAGTACTTC
CSAGQGGLETQYF
>-|TRBJ2-5|TRBV19|-
TGTGCCAGTAGTTCCAGGGCCGAGACCCAGTACTTC
CASSSRAETQYF
>-|TRBJ2-1|TRBV5-1|-
TGCGCCAGCAGCCAACTACAGGGAAACAATGAGCAGTTCTTC
CASSQLQGNNEQFF
>-|TRBJ1-1|TRBV28|many
TGTGCCAGCAGCCTATCCGGGACGGAGAACACTGAAGCTTTCTTT
CASSLSGTENTEAFF
>-|TRBJ2-6|TRBV19|-
TGTGCCAGTAGTGCACGGTACTCTGGGGCCAACGTCCTGACTTTC
CASSARYSGANVLTF
>TRBD2|TRBJ2-7|TRBV27|many
TGTGCCAGCAGTCCAATAGCGGGAAGAGGGGAGCAGTACTTC
CASSPIAGRGEQYF
>-|TRBJ2-5|TRBV28|-
TGTGCCAGCAGCGATCCAAAAGAGACCCAGTACTTC
CASSDPKETQYF
>-|TRBJ1-6|TRBV28|-
TGTGCCAGCAGCCACAGGTTGCCCTCACCCCTCCACTTT
CASSHRLPSPLHF
>-|TRBJ1-1|TRBV27|many
TGTGCCAGCACTGAAGCTTTCTTT
CASTEAFF
>TRBD1|TRBJ2-5|TRBV20-1|-
TGCAGTGCTCCTAAAACAGGGGCTGGGGAGACCCAGTACTTC
CSAPKTGAGETQYF
>-|TRBJ2-7|TRBV7-2|-
TGTGCCAGCAGCTTGTGGGCCTCCTCTAGCTACGAGCAGTACTTC
CASSLWASSSYEQYF
>-|TRBJ2-7|TRBV12-3/TRBV12-4|-
TGTGCCAGCAGTGATAGCGGTAGCTCCTACGAGCAGTACTTC
CASSDSGSSYEQYF
>-|TRBJ1-2|TRBV6-1|-
TGTGCCGCCGGGACATTGGGTGCGGATGGCTACACCTTC
CAAGTLGADGYTF
>-|TRBJ2-2|TRBV27|-
TGTGCCAGCAGTCCATCAGGGGGGGGAACCGGGGAGCTGTTTTTT
CASSPSGGGTGELFF
>TRBD1|TRBJ2-1|TRBV27|many
TGTGCCAGCAGAAATCGGGACAGAACCTACAATGAGCAGTTCTTC
CASRNRDRTYNEQFF
>TRBD1|TRBJ2-1|TRBV6-1|many
TGTGCCAGCAGATTTTGGACAGGGGAGTACAATGAGCAGTTCTTC
CASRFWTGEYNEQFF
>TRBD1|TRBJ1-1|TRBV7-9|-
TGTGCCAGCAGCCAGGGGACAGGGGAGATGAATGAAGCTTTCTTT
CASSQGTGEMNEAFF